This entry lists 9 T cell receptor beta chains sequenced from one sample in a study of CD8 T cell repertoires and HIV-1 epitope variants. No cognate antigen is known for these TCRs. The method was immunoSEQ multiplex PCR; TCRdb's version includes in-frame clones alone and lacks a portion of them. The sample shows a few thousand clones, around 65% of them seen only once. Material: cultured CD8+ T cells derived from PBMCs. The source of these receptors is a male donor with HIV.

The CDR3 is CASSNRGNSNQPQHF. CDR3 nucleotides: TGTGCCAGCAGTAACAGGGGCAATAGCAATCAGCCCCAGCATTTT. The chain uses TRBV2 and TRBJ1-5; 7 nucleotides match TRBD1. The V segment lost 5 bases and the J segment 0 bases; nucleotides outside the gene matches: 4. Germline lookup yields CDR1 SNHLY and CDR2 FYNNEI. The CDR3 spans 15 residues.

In its sample, this clone was seen once. The chain employs TRBV28 and TRBJ1-4, with D hard to call. Germline V lookup: CDR1 MDHEN, CDR2 SYDVKM. The CDR3 runs to 18 residues. V shed 3 bases and J shed 0 bases, with 17 bases lying between them. The CDR3 sequence is CASSLSVSEDATNEKLFF. As DNA, the CDR3 is TGTGCCAGCAGTTTGTCAGTTTCTGAGGATGCAACTAATGAAAAACTGTTTTTT.

The chain carries TRBV19 and TRBJ2-2; 8 nucleotides match TRBD1. V gave up 6 bases and J gave up 7 bases; unmatched junction bases: 10. Per the germline V gene, CDR1 is LNHDA and CDR2 is SQIVND (reference sequence). This CDR3 is built from 15 residues. The CDR3 loop reads CASRTEQGAGGELFF. In nucleotides, the CDR3 is TGTGCCAGTAGAACAGAGCAGGGGGCCGGCGGGGAGCTGTTTTTT.

This chain links TRBV28 with TRBJ1-1; 8 bases line up with TRBD1. V lost 5 bases to trimming and J lost 4 bases; unmatched junction nucleotides: 0. Germline values: CDR1 MDHEN, CDR2 SYDVKM. CDR3 length equals 12 residues. Here the CDR3 DNA reads TGTGCCAGCAGTGACAGGGGCACTGAAGCTTTCTTT. Encoded protein: CASSDRGTEAFF.

The J gene is TRBJ2-7, the V gene TRBV28; TRBD2 aligns across 8 bases. This CDR3 is built from 16 residues. With 3 bases clipped from V and 0 bases from J, the junction kept 7 bases outside the gene matches. Per germline, CDR1 MDHEN and CDR2 SYDVKM. The CDR3 sequence: CASSFHPGRASYEQYF. CDR3 DNA: TGTGCCAGCAGTTTTCACCCCGGGAGGGCCTCCTACGAGCAGTACTTC. Full variable domain (rest looked up from reference TRBV28 and TRBJ2-7): DVKVTQSSRYLVKRTGEKVFLECVQDMDHENMFWYRQDPGLGLRLIYFSYDVKMKEKGDIPEGYSVSREKKERFSLILESASTNQTSMYLCASSFHPGRASYEQYFGPGTRLTVT.

This sequence joins TRBV5-6 and TRBJ1-2, with a weak D call TRBD1 (6 bases). Per germline, CDR1 SGHDT and CDR2 YYEEEE. The CDR3 is made up of 13 amino acids. Between the trimmed V and J ends, which lost 2 bases and 2 bases, there was a span of 7 bases. The CDR3 loop is CASSFGQNYGYTF. The CDR3 DNA sequence: TGTGCCAGCAGCTTCGGACAGAACTATGGCTACACCTTC.

This clone has only a few counts. The chain couples TRBV4-3 to TRBJ2-7; TRBD2 matches at 9 bases. This CDR3 spans 18 amino acids. Germline assignment: CDR1 LGHNA and CDR2 YSLEER. With 0 bases clipped from V and 0 bases from J, the junction kept 9 bases outside the gene matches. The CDR3 coding sequence is TGCGCCAGCAGCCAAGATAGGTCGACTAGCGGCATCTCCTACGAGCAGTACTTC. It specifies CASSQDRSTSGISYEQYF.

CDR3 coding DNA: TGTGCCAGCAGTTTAGGAGGGCAGGGCGGAGAGACCCAGTACTTC. Amino acid sequence: CASSLGGQGGETQYF. The chain links TRBV27 to TRBJ2-5; D is perhaps TRBD2 (6 bases). The V and J ends lost 2 bases and 4 bases respectively, with 14 bases between them. This CDR3 contains 15 residues. Per the germline V gene, CDR1 is MNHEY and CDR2 is SMNVEV (reference sequence).

Only one count was recorded for this clone. The chain uses TRBV7-2 and TRBJ1-4; no firm D call. The CDR3 has 18 residues. Trimming shortened V by 1 base and J by 0 bases, and 15 bases separated the two germline ends. Germline lookup yields CDR1 SGHTA and CDR2 FQGNSA. The CDR3 reads CASSLETTIVSTNEKLFF. CDR3 coding DNA: TGTGCCAGCAGCTTAGAGACAACTATAGTTTCAACTAATGAAAAACTGTTTTTT.